Sequencing of this T cell receptor beta chain was carried out in a study of vaccination and CD4 T cells after COVID-19. Study information: Overlapping spike pools from SARS-CoV-2 and HCoV-NL63, HCoV-OC43 and HCoV-229E served as culture stimuli.

Notes on this clonotype: Its antigen is currently unknown.

The treatment is: approximately nine-day PBMC culture with coronavirus spike peptide pools or control peptides (ViraFEST assay). Cultured CD4+ T-cell DNA underwent Oncomine TCR Beta short-read sequencing. Each CDR3 protein gets one entry after TCRdb re-called the PCR reads with MiXCR. Of 9,500 to 15,000 distinct CDR3 sequences in the sample, approximately 43% were seen once. The germline V gene has CDR1 SGHTA and CDR2 FQGNSA. The trim removed 3 bases at V and 4 bases at J, leaving 4 bases unmatched. This CDR3 is 15 amino acids long. This TCR came from a human donor who had recovered from COVID-19. This rearrangement joins TRBV7-2 to TRBJ2-1; 9 nucleotides align to TRBD1. The material sequenced was CD4+ T cells from blood, cultured in vitro. The CDR3 bases are TGTGCCAGCAGCTTCGACAGGGGGGGGTACAATGAGCAGTTCTTC. Its translation is CASSFDRGGYNEQFF.